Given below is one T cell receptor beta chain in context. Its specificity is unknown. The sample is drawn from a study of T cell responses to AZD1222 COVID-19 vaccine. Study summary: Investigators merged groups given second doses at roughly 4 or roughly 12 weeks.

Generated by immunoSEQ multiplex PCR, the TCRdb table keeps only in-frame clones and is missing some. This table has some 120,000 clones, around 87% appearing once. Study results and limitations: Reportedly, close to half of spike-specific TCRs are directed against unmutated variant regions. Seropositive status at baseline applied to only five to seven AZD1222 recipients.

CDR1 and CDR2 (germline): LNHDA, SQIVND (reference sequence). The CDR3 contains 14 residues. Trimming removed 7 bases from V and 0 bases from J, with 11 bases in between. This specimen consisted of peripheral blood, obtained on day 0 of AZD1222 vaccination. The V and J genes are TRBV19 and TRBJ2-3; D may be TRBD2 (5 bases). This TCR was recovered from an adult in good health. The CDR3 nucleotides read TGTGCCAGTAAACGGGGAACTAGCACAGATACGCAGTATTTT. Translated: CASKRGTSTDTQYF. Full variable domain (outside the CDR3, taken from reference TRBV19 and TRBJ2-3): DGGITQSPKYLFRKEGQNVTLSCEQNLNHDAMYWYRQDPGQGLRLIYYSQIVNDFQKGDIAEGYSVSREKKESFPLTVTSAQKNPTAFYLCASKRGTSTDTQYFGPGTRLTVL.